The 18 T cell receptor beta chains in this list originate from one sample, sequenced in a study of Ad26.COV2.S vaccination and SARS-CoV-2 variants. The treatment here: approximately 18 received Ad26.COV2.S at low or high dose, single or two shots; about 5 received placebo; per-sample allocation not given. Day 63 after the first injection of vaccine or placebo was the sampling time. Produced via immunoSEQ multiplex PCR; TCRdb's table is partial and in-frame only. The sample shows 410,000 or so clones, 75% to 95% of them seen only once. The input for sequencing was peripheral blood, taken in a trial of Ad26.COV2.S vaccine versus placebo. The receptors originated from a person aged 18-60 years who received the Ad26.COV2.S COVID-19 vaccine or a placebo.

The chain uses TRBV6-1 and TRBJ2-5; D may be TRBD2 (5 bases). The germline CDR1 and CDR2 sequences are MNHNS and SASEGT. V was shortened by 2 bases and J by 0 bases, with 19 bases between the two germline ends. This CDR3 spans 18 amino acids. This CDR3 is CASSEFEPGTFNQETQYF. The DNA of the CDR3 is TGTGCCAGCAGTGAATTCGAACCGGGAACCTTTAACCAAGAGACCCAGTACTTC.

This sequence joins TRBV2 and TRBJ2-7; 13 nucleotides line up with TRBD2. CDR1 and CDR2 from the germline V gene are SNHLY and FYNNEI. Unmatched junction bases numbered 7, after V lost 7 bases and J lost 4 bases. This CDR3 contains 15 residues. CDR3 sequence reads: CASTLAGGPGYEQYF. CDR3 DNA: TGTGCCAGCACACTAGCGGGAGGGCCTGGGTACGAGCAGTACTTC.

The rearrangement links TRBV7-9 to TRBJ1-2; D is uncertain. Germline V gives CDR1 SEHNR, CDR2 FQNEAQ (reference sequence). V was shortened by 5 bases and J by 0 bases, with 16 bases between the two germline ends. The CDR3 loop spans 16 amino acids. CDR3 loop: CASSQVPNRPNYGYTF. The CDR3 bases are TGTGCCAGCAGCCAGGTACCGAACCGCCCTAACTATGGCTACACCTTC.

This clone was observed a few times. This chain links TRBV5-1 with TRBJ2-7; 8 nucleotides line up with TRBD1. The CDR3 contains 15 residues. The ends lost 4 bases at V and 3 bases at J; junction bases unmatched: 9. Germline V gives CDR1 SGHRS, CDR2 YFSETQ. The CDR3 nucleotides read TGCGCCAGCAGCCCCTTTTCGACAGGGGACTACGAGCAGTACTTC. Amino acid sequence: CASSPFSTGDYEQYF.

CDR3 in DNA: TGTGCCAGCAGTTCTATCCGGACTAGCGGGCCGGAGACCCAGTACTTC. It encodes CASSSIRTSGPETQYF. The rearrangement links TRBV27 to TRBJ2-5, with 11 bases lining up with TRBD2. With 4 bases clipped from V and 5 bases from J, the junction kept 9 bases outside the gene matches. The CDR3 consists of 16 residues. Germline lookup yields CDR1 MNHEY and CDR2 SMNVEV (reference sequence).

The count of this clone is one. The chain joins TRBV7-2 to TRBJ1-4; no clear D. Germline V gene data show CDR1 as SGHTA and CDR2 as FQGNSA. Trimming left V 4 bases short and J 6 bases short, with 12 bases between. The CDR3 length is 14 residues. The CDR3 DNA is TGTGCCAGCAGCTACTATCTTCTGGATGAAAAACTGTTTTTT. Translation: CASSYYLLDEKLFF. The full variable domain, its missing parts supplied by reference TRBV7-2 and TRBJ1-4, is GAGVSQSPSNKVTEKGKDVELRCDPISGHTALYWYRQSLGQGLEFLIYFQGNSAPDKSGLPSDRFSAERTGGSVSTLTIQRTQQEDSAVYLCASSYYLLDEKLFFGSGTQLSVL.

This chain uses TRBV5-1 with TRBJ2-2, with D possibly matching TRBD2 (7 bases). CDR1 SGHRS and CDR2 YFSETQ come from the germline V gene. Trimming left V 4 bases short and J 0 bases short, with 10 bases between. CDR3 length: 15 amino acids. The CDR3 loop reads CASSRGAPNTGELFF. DNA of the CDR3: TGCGCCAGCAGCCGGGGGGCCCCGAACACCGGGGAGCTGTTTTTT.

The V call is TRBV9, the J call TRBJ2-7; a weak D match, TRBD2 (5 bases). The CDR3 length is 15 residues. Trimming removed 0 bases at V and 0 bases at J, with 10 bases between. Germline CDR1 is SGDLS and CDR2 is YYNGEE. This chain's CDR3 is CASSVEGGPSYEQYF. CDR3 bases: TGTGCCAGCAGCGTAGAGGGCGGGCCCTCCTACGAGCAGTACTTC.

The chain links TRBV14 to TRBJ2-5; D gene uncertain. CDR3 length equals 12 residues. Trimming took off 1 base at V and 5 bases at J, with 5 bases between the two ends. Germline CDR1 is SGHDN and CDR2 is FVKESK. The CDR3 region has the DNA TGTGCCAGCAGCCAAGTCCGGGAGACCCAGTACTTC. Translated: CASSQVRETQYF.

The gene calls are TRBV5-1 and TRBJ2-1; D may correspond to TRBD1 or TRBD2 (5 bases each). Trimming stripped 0 bases from V and 7 bases from J, with 14 bases between. This CDR3 contains 15 residues. Per germline, CDR1 SGHRS and CDR2 YFSETQ. The CDR3 nucleotides read TGCGCCAGCAGCTTGGCAGTGGGGCTAGCAAATGAGCAGTTCTTC. Translated, it gives CASSLAVGLANEQFF. The full variable domain, completed using reference TRBV5-1 and TRBJ2-1, is KAGVTQTPRYLIKTRGQQVTLSCSPISGHRSVSWYQQTPGQGLQFLFEYFSETQRNKGNFPGRFSGRQFSNSRSEMNVSTLELGDSALYLCASSLAVGLANEQFFGPGTRLTVL.

This CDR3 reads CSVRLAATYEQYF. Written as DNA, the CDR3 is TGCAGCGTTCGGCTAGCGGCCACCTACGAGCAGTACTTC. The rearrangement links TRBV29-1 to TRBJ2-7, with TRBD2 identical over 7 bases. In germline, CDR1 is SQVTM, CDR2 ANQGSEA. This CDR3 has 13 amino acids. Unmatched junction bases numbered 6, after V lost 5 bases and J lost 2 bases.

The chain couples TRBV28 to TRBJ2-3; D possibly corresponds to TRBD1 (5 bases). The CDR3 length is 18 residues. Germline values: CDR1 MDHEN, CDR2 SYDVKM. Trimming took 2 bases from V and 0 from J, leaving 18 bases between them. In nucleotides, the CDR3 is TGTGCCAGCAGTTTAAACCTCAGGGAATTGGGGAGCACAGATACGCAGTATTTT. Translating gives CASSLNLRELGSTDTQYF.

The V call is TRBV30, the J call TRBJ1-1; D unclear. Trimming removed 4 bases from V and 2 bases from J, with 5 bases in between. The CDR3 totals 11 residues. CDR1 is GTSNPN, CDR2 SVGIG, per germline (reference sequence). The CDR3 loop is CAWKSNTEAFF. CDR3 nucleotide sequence: TGTGCCTGGAAGTCCAACACTGAAGCTTTCTTT.

The V gene is TRBV19, the J gene TRBJ1-2; D unclear. The CDR3 is made up of 12 amino acids. The V gene's germline CDR1 is LNHDA and CDR2 SQIVND (reference sequence). Trimming left V 5 bases short and J 4 bases short, with 8 bases between. CDR3 sequence reads: CASSHLPYGYTF. The CDR3 coding sequence is TGTGCCAGTAGTCACCTCCCCTATGGCTACACCTTC.

The gene calls are TRBV7-3 and TRBJ2-2; 9 positions match TRBD1. With V trimmed by 5 bases and J by 4 bases, 5 bases remained unmatched. Germline loops: CDR1 SGHTA, CDR2 FQGTGA. The CDR3 runs to 15 residues. The CDR3 bases are TGTGCCAGCAGCCCCTCGACAGGGGGCACCGGGGAGCTGTTTTTT. Translating it yields CASSPSTGGTGELFF.

The chain links TRBV5-1 to TRBJ2-7, with no clear D. V gave up 0 bases and J gave up 13 bases, with 14 bases separating them. CDR3 length equals 12 residues. Germline values: CDR1 SGHRS, CDR2 YFSETQ. The CDR3 sequence is CASSLASDDQYF. The CDR3 nucleotides read TGCGCCAGCAGCTTGGCCAGTGACGACCAATACTTC.

This sequence joins TRBV10-2 and TRBJ2-7, with a possible D match to TRBD1 (7 bases). CDR3 length equals 13 residues. Trimming shortened V by 8 bases and J by 4 bases, and 15 bases separated the two germline ends. Per germline, CDR1 WSHSY and CDR2 SAAADI. Written as DNA, the CDR3 is TGCGCCAGCCTGGCAGGGGGGCTGTACGAGCAGTACTTC. It yields the protein CASLAGGLYEQYF.

The CDR3 bases are TGTGCCAGCAGTTTGGGGGGACCCACAGATACGCAGTATTTT. It translates to CASSLGGPTDTQYF. V usage is TRBV28 and J usage is TRBJ2-3; tentative D call: TRBD2 (6 bases). The germline CDR1 and CDR2 sequences are MDHEN and SYDVKM. The CDR3 contains 14 residues. The V gene lost 3 bases and the J gene lost 2 bases, with 9 bases spanning the gap.